Below, 15 T cell receptor beta chains from the same sample are listed, as sequenced in a study of Ad26.COV2.S vaccination and SARS-CoV-2 variants. The treatment was: 15 to 20 received Ad26.COV2.S at low or high dose, single or two shots; roughly 5 received placebo; per-sample allocation not given. All samples were drawn on day 63, counting from the first vaccine or placebo injection. Method: immunoSEQ multiplex PCR; TCRdb's copy keeps in-frame clones and lacks some. Of roughly 400,000 clones listed, about 90% were seen once; the top ten hold approximately 1.6%. Sample: peripheral blood, taken in a trial of Ad26.COV2.S vaccine versus placebo. Receptors originate from a person between 18 and 65 years old who received the Ad26.COV2.S COVID-19 vaccine or a placebo.

The table lists this clone with a few counts. The gene calls are TRBV9 and TRBJ2-2; TRBD1 or TRBD2 may be the D gene (5 bases each). Germline assignment: CDR1 SGDLS and CDR2 YYNGEE. The CDR3 runs to 14 residues. The ends were cut back, 6 bases at V and 4 bases at J, with 13 bases in the middle. The CDR3 spells CASNPGALTGELFF. CDR3 DNA sequence: TGTGCCAGCAACCCCGGGGCCCTCACCGGGGAGCTGTTTTTT.

The gene calls are TRBV19 and TRBJ1-2; D gene uncertain. Trimming took off 5 bases at V and 13 bases at J, with 14 bases between the two ends. Germline V gene lookup returns CDR1 LNHDA and CDR2 SQIVND (reference sequence). This CDR3 region has 11 residues. Here the CDR3 reads CASSPPGFLTF. CDR3 bases: TGTGCCAGTAGTCCCCCGGGCTTCCTCACCTTC.

This clone appeared a few times. This chain links TRBV5-1 with TRBJ1-2; weak D call: TRBD1 (5 bases). The CDR3 loop spans 14 amino acids. The V gene's germline CDR1 is SGHRS and CDR2 YFSETQ. V lost 1 base, J lost 5 bases, and 12 bases lay in between. The CDR3, as DNA: TGCGCCAGCAGCTTGTACGAGGGGAGGTATGGCTACACCTTC. Residues: CASSLYEGRYGYTF.

J is TRBJ2-3 and V is TRBV9, with D possibly TRBD2 on 7 matching bases. The CDR3 contains 16 residues. The ends were cut back, 0 bases at V and 1 base at J, with 12 bases in the middle. The germline gives CDR1 SGDLS, CDR2 YYNGEE. In nucleotides, the CDR3 is TGTGCCAGCAGCGTAGCAGCGGGACAAGGCACAGATACGCAGTATTTT. Amino acid sequence: CASSVAAGQGTDTQYF.

The gene calls are TRBV30 and TRBJ2-5, with a possible D match to TRBD1 (5 bases). Germline V CDR1 and CDR2: GTSNPN, SVGIG (reference sequence). This CDR3 comprises 15 residues. V was cut by 4 bases and J by 1 base, with 16 bases left in between. The CDR3 reads CAWNPELGVQETQYF. The CDR3 DNA follows: TGTGCCTGGAATCCAGAATTAGGGGTCCAAGAGACCCAGTACTTC.

The chain links TRBV19 to TRBJ2-1; 12 bases align to TRBD2. V dropped 7 bases and J dropped 7; count of bases not matched to a gene: 8. Looked up from germline, CDR1 is LNHDA and CDR2 is SQIVND (reference sequence). This CDR3 comprises 15 residues. This CDR3 is CASTLAGGHRNEQFF. In nucleotides, the CDR3 is TGTGCCAGTACTCTAGCGGGGGGGCATCGGAATGAGCAGTTCTTC.

The rearrangement joins TRBV27 to TRBJ2-7; D not certain. CDR1 is MNHEY, CDR2 SMNVEV, per germline (reference sequence). The CDR3 has 17 residues. V was clipped by 8 bases and J by 0 bases, with 23 bases between them. The CDR3 here is CASPGKTDKPNSYEQYF. The CDR3 coding sequence is TGTGCCAGCCCAGGAAAAACAGACAAACCGAACTCCTACGAGCAGTACTTC.

This chain uses TRBV3-1 (or the pseudogene TRBV3-2) with TRBJ1-6; D remains ambiguous. V was clipped by 5 bases and J by 6 bases, with 14 bases between them. The germline V gene encodes CDR1 LGHDT and CDR2 YNNKEL (reference sequence). The CDR3 length is 15 residues. This CDR3 reads CASSTLTWFNSPLHF. CDR3 DNA: TGTGCCAGCAGCACCCTGACATGGTTTAATTCACCCCTCCACTTT.

The V and J genes are TRBV5-1 and TRBJ1-3; tentatively, D is TRBD1 (6 bases). This CDR3 comprises 15 residues. Germline assignment: CDR1 SGHRS and CDR2 YFSETQ. The V end was cut by 4 bases, the J end by 1 base, with 12 bases between. The CDR3 coding sequence is TGCGCCAGCAGCACCGATACAGGGTCTGGAAACACCATATATTTT. Its protein product is CASSTDTGSGNTIYF.

This chain uses TRBV2 with TRBJ1-4; D gene unclear. CDR1 is SNHLY and CDR2 is FYNNEI in the germline V gene. The CDR3 sequence is 12 residues long. The V end was cut by 6 bases, the J end by 4 bases, with 6 bases between. CDR3 region: CASRGFNEKLFF. The CDR3 DNA sequence: TGTGCCAGCAGGGGTTTTAATGAAAAACTGTTTTTT. The whole variable domain, remainder taken from reference TRBV2 and TRBJ1-4, is EPEVTQTPSHQVTQMGQEVILRCVPISNHLYFYWYRQILGQKVEFLVSFYNNEISEKSEIFDDQFSVERPDGSNFTLKIRSTKLEDSAMYFCASRGFNEKLFFGSGTQLSVL.

V and J are TRBV2 and TRBJ2-3, with D unresolved. The CDR3 consists of 14 residues. Germline assignment: CDR1 SNHLY and CDR2 FYNNEI. V shed 1 base and J shed 2 bases, with 7 bases lying between them. The CDR3 spells CASSEGRLTDTQYF. CDR3 in DNA: TGTGCCAGCAGTGAAGGGCGGCTCACAGATACGCAGTATTTT.

This chain uses TRBV7-2 with TRBJ1-1; 7 positions agree with TRBD1. The junction had 4 bases not matched to a gene; V was cut back by 5 bases and J by 1 base. From germline, CDR1 is SGHTA and CDR2 FQGNSA. CDR3 length equals 14 residues. CDR3 region: CASSLDRQNTEAFF. The CDR3 nucleotides are TGTGCCAGCAGCCTGGACAGGCAGAACACTGAAGCTTTCTTT.

This chain joins TRBV10-1 and TRBJ2-7, with D unclear. V was pared by 4 bases and J by 2 bases, with 18 bases between. The CDR3 sequence is 16 residues long. Germline CDR1 is WNHNN and CDR2 is SYGVQD (reference sequence). CDR3 region: CASSVPAQLLAYEQYF. The CDR3 DNA reads as TGCGCCAGCAGTGTACCCGCACAGCTGCTAGCCTACGAGCAGTACTTC.

The V call is TRBV3-1 (or the pseudogene TRBV3-2), the J call TRBJ1-2; no reliable D call. The germline V gene encodes CDR1 LGHDT and CDR2 YNNKEL (reference sequence). The CDR3 runs 15 residues. Trimming pared 7 bases from V and 0 bases from J, leaving 15 bases between. The CDR3 DNA sequence: TGTGCCAGCACCCCAGGCCGGCGGACTAACTATGGCTACACCTTC. Its translation is CASTPGRRTNYGYTF.

The chain carries TRBV4-3 and TRBJ1-6, with D perhaps matching TRBD1 (6 bases). The CDR3 extends over 15 amino acids. The germline CDR1 and CDR2 sequences are LGHNA and YSLEER. Trimming removed 1 base at V and 6 bases at J, with 10 bases between. CDR3 sequence reads: CASSQGTETNSPLHF. The CDR3 DNA sequence: TGCGCCAGCAGCCAAGGGACAGAAACTAATTCACCCCTCCACTTT.